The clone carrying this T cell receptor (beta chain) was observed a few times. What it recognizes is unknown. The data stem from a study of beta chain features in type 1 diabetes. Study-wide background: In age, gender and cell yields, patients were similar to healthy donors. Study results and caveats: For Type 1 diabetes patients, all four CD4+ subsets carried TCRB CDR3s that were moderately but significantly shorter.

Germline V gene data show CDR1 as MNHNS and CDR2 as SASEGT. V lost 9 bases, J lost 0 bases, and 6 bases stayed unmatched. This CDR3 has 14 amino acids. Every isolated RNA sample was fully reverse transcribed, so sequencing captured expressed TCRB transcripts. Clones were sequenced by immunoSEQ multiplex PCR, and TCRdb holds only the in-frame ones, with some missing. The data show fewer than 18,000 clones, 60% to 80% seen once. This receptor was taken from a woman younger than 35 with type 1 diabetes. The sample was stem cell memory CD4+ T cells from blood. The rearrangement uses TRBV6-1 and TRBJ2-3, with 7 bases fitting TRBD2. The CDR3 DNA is TGTGCCAGTAAAGCGGGAACTAGCACAGATACGCAGTATTTT. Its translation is CASKAGTSTDTQYF.